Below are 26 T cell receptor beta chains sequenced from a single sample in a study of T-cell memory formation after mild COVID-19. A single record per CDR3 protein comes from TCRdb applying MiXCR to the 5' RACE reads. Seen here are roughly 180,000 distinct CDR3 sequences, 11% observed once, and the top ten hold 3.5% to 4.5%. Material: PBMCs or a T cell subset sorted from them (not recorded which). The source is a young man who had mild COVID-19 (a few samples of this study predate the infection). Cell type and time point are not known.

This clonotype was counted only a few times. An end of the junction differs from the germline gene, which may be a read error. CDR3 DNA: TGCAGTGCTAGAGTTGCGGGGATAGGAGACTTC. Protein product: CSARVAGIGDF. The chain couples TRBV20-1 to TRBJ2-4, with a possible D match to TRBD2 (6 bases). Germline V gene sequence: CDR1 DFQATT, CDR2 SNEGSKA (reference sequence). The CDR3 is made up of 11 amino acids.

CDR3: CASSSRIIRTGEGTDTQYF. Here the CDR3 DNA reads TGTGCCAGCAGCTCCCGTATAATTAGGACAGGGGAGGGTACAGATACGCAGTATTTT. The V gene is TRBV7-9, the J gene TRBJ2-3, with 9 nucleotides matching TRBD1. Germline V gene sequence: CDR1 SEHNR, CDR2 FQNEAQ (reference sequence). The CDR3 consists of 19 residues. V lost 4 bases and J lost 3; bases outside the gene matches: 17.

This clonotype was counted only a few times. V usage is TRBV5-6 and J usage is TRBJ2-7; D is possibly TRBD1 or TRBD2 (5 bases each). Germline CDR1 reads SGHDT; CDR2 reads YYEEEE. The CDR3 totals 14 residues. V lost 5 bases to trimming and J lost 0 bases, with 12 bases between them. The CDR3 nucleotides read TGTGCCAGCAGTTCCCTCGGGACCTCCTACGAGCAGTACTTC. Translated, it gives CASSSLGTSYEQYF.

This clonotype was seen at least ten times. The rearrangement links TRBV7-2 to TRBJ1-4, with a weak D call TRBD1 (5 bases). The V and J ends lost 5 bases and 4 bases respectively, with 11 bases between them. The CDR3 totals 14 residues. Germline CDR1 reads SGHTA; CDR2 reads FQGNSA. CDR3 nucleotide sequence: TGTGCCAGCAGCATCACAGGTCTTAATGAAAAACTGTTTTTT. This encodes CASSITGLNEKLFF.

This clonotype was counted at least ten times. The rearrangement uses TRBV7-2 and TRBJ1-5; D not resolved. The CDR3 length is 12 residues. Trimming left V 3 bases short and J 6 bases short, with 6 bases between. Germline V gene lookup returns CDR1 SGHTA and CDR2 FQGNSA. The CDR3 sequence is CASSFSFQPQHF. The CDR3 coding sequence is TGTGCCAGCAGCTTTTCATTTCAGCCCCAGCATTTT. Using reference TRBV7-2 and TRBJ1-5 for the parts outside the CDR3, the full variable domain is GAGVSQSPSNKVTEKGKDVELRCDPISGHTALYWYRQSLGQGLEFLIYFQGNSAPDKSGLPSDRFSAERTGGSVSTLTIQRTQQEDSAVYLCASSFSFQPQHFGDGTRLSIL.

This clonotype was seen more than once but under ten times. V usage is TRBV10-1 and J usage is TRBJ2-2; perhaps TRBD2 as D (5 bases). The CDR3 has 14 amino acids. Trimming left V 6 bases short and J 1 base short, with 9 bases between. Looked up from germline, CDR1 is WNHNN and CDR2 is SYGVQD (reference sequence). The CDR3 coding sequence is TGCGCCAGCAGCCATGCGGGGAACACCGGGGAGCTGTTTTTT. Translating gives CASSHAGNTGELFF.

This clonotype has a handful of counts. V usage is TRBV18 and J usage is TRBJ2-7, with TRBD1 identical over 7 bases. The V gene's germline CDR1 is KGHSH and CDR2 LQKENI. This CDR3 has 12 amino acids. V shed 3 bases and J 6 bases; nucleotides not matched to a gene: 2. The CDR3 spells CASSPDRVEQYV. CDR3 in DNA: TGTGCCAGCTCACCCGACAGGGTCGAGCAGTACGTC.

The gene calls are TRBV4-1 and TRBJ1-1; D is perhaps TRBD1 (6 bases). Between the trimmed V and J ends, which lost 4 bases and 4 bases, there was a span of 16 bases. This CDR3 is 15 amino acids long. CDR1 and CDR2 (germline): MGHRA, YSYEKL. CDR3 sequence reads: CASSLSSRGGTEAFF. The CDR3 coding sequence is TGCGCCAGCAGCCTCTCGTCGAGGGGGGGCACTGAAGCTTTCTTT.

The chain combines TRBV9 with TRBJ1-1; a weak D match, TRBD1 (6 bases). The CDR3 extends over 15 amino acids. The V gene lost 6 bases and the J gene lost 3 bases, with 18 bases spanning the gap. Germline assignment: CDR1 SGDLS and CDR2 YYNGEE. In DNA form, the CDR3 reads TGTGCCAGCACCCGTACTGGGGGGCCGGACACTGAAGCTTTCTTT. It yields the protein CASTRTGGPDTEAFF.

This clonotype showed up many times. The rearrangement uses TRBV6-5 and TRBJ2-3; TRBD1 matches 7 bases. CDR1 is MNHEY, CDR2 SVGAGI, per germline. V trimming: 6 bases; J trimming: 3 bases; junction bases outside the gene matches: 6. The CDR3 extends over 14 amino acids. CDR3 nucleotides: TGTGCCAGCAGGAGACAGGGTAGGACAGATACGCAGTATTTT. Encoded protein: CASRRQGRTDTQYF.

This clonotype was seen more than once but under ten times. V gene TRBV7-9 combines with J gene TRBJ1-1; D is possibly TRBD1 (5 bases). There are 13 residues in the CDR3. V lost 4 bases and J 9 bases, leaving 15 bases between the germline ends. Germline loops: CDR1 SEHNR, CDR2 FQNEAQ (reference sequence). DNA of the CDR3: TGTGCCAGCAGCTCGGCCCGACAGTACCAAGCTTTCTTT. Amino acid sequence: CASSSARQYQAFF. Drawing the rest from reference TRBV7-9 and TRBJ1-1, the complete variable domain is DTGVSQNPRHKITKRGQNVTFRCDPISEHNRLYWYRQTLGQGPEFLTYFQNEAQLEKSRLLSDRFSAERPKGSFSTLEIQRTEQGDSAMYLCASSSARQYQAFFGQGTRLTVV.

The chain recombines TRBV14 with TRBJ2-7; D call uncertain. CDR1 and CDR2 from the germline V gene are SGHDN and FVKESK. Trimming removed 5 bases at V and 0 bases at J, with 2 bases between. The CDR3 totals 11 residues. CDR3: CASSASYEQYF. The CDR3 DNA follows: TGTGCCAGCAGCGCCTCCTACGAGCAGTACTTC.

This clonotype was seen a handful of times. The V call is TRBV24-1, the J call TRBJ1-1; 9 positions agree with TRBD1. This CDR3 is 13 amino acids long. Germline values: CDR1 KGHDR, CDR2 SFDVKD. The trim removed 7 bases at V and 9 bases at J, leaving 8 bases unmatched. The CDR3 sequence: CATRSRDRAQAFF. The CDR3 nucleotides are TGTGCCACCAGATCCCGGGACAGGGCTCAAGCTTTCTTT.

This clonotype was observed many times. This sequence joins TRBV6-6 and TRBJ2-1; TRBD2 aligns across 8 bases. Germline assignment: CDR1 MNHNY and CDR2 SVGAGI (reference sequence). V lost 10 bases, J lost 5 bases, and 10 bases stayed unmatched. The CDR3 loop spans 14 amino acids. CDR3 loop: CATSGLVFHNEQFF. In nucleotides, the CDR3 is TGTGCCACCTCGGGACTAGTTTTCCACAATGAGCAGTTCTTC.

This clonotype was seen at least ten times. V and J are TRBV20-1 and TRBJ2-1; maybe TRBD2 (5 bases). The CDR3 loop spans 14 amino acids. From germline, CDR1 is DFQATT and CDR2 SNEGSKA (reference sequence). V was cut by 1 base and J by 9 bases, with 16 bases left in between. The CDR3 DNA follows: TGCAGTGCTAGAGCGTGGTCTTCCGGAGGTGAGCAGTTCTTC. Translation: CSARAWSSGGEQFF.

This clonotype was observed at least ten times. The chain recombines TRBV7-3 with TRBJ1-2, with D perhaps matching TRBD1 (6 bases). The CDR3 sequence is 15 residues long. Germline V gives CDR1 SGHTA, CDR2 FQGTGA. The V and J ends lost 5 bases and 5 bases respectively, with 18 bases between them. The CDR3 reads CASSPRQGLAYGYTF. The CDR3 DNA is TGTGCCAGCAGCCCCCGTCAGGGGTTGGCGTATGGCTACACCTTC.

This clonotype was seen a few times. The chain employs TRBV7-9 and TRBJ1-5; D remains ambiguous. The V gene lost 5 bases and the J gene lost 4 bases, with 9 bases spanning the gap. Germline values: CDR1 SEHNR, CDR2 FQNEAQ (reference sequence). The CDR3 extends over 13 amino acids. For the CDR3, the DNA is TGTGCCAGCAGCACCCATGGGAATCAGCCCCAGCATTTT. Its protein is CASSTHGNQPQHF.

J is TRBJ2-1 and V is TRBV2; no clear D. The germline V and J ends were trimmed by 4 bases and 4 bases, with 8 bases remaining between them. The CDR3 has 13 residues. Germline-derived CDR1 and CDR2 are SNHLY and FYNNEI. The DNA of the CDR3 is TGTGCCAGCAGTGCCGCGGAATACAATGAGCAGTTCTTC. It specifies CASSAAEYNEQFF.

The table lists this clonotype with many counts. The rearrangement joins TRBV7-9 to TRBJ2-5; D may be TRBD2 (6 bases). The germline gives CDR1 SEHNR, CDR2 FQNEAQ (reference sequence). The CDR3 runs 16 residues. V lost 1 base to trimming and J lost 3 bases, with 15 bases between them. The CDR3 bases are TGTGCCAGCAGCTTAGAACTACCGGGAGAAAAAGAGACCCAGTACTTC. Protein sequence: CASSLELPGEKETQYF.

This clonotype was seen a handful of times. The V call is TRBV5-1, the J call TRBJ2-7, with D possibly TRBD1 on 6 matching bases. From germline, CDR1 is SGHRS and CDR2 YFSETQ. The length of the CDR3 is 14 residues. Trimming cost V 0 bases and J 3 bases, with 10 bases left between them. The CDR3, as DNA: TGCGCCAGCAGCTTGGGGGGACAATACTACGAGCAGTACTTC. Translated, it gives CASSLGGQYYEQYF.

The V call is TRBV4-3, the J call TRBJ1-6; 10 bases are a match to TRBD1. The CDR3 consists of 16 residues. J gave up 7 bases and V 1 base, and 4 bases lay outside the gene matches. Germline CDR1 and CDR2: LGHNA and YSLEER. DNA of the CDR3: TGCGCCAGCAGCCAAGCTCGGGACAGGGGCAATTCACCCCTCCACTTT. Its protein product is CASSQARDRGNSPLHF.

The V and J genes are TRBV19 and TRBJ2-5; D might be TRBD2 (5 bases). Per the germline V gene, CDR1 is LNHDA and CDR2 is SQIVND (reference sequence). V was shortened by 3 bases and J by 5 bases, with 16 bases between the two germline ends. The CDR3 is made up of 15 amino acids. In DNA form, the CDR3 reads TGTGCCAGTAGTATCGCGGGCGCCACGGGGGAGACCCAGTACTTC. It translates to CASSIAGATGETQYF. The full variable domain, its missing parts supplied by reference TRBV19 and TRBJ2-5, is DGGITQSPKYLFRKEGQNVTLSCEQNLNHDAMYWYRQDPGQGLRLIYYSQIVNDFQKGDIAEGYSVSREKKESFPLTVTSAQKNPTAFYLCASSIAGATGETQYFGPGTRLLVL.

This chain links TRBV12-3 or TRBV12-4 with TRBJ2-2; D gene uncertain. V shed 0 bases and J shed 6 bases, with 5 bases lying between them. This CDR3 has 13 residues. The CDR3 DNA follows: TGTGCCAGCAGTTTAGCGGGATCCGGGGAGCTGTTTTTT. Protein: CASSLAGSGELFF.

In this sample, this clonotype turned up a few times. The CDR3 region has the DNA TGCGCCAGCAGCTTGGTGGGCCTAAGCACAGATACGCAGTATTTT. It encodes CASSLVGLSTDTQYF. This chain links TRBV5-1 with TRBJ2-3; no reliable D call. This CDR3 region has 15 residues. Germline V gives CDR1 SGHRS, CDR2 YFSETQ. The V gene lost 0 bases and the J gene lost 0 bases, with 8 bases spanning the gap. The entire variable domain, with the rest obtained from reference TRBV5-1 and TRBJ2-3, is as follows: KAGVTQTPRYLIKTRGQQVTLSCSPISGHRSVSWYQQTPGQGLQFLFEYFSETQRNKGNFPGRFSGRQFSNSRSEMNVSTLELGDSALYLCASSLVGLSTDTQYFGPGTRLTVL.

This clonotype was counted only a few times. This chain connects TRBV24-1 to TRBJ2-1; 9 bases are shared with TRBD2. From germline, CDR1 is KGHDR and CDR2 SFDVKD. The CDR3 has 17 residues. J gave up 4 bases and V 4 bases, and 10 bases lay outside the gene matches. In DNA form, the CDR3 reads TGTGCCACCAGTGACTATTCGGGAGCGGGGGGTTACAATGAGCAGTTCTTC. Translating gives CATSDYSGAGGYNEQFF.

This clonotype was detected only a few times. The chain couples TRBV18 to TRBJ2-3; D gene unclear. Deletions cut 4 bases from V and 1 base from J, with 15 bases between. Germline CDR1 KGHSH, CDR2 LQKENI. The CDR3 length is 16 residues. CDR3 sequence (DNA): TGTGCCAGCTCACTATTAGTGAATCTTGGCACAGATACGCAGTATTTT. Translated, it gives CASSLLVNLGTDTQYF. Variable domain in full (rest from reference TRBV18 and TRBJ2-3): NAGVMQNPRHLVRRRGQEARLRCSPMKGHSHVYWYRQLPEEGLKFMVYLQKENIIDESGMPKERFSAEFPKEGPSILRIQQVVRGDSAAYFCASSLLVNLGTDTQYFGPGTRLTVL.